These 15 T cell receptor beta chains were all obtained from the same sample, sequenced in a study of T cell repertoires in cytomegalovirus infection. These TCRs are of unknown antigen specificity. TCRdb ran MiXCR on the reads and lists one entry per CDR3 protein. The sample holds a few hundred thousand distinct CDR3 sequences, 30% to 40% seen once. The sample here was cultured PBMCs, taken from culture after CMV antigen stimulation. The receptors were sampled from a human donor in good health (CMV status not recorded). Some clones in this sample may be carry-over from other donors' samples.

This sequence joins TRBV28 and TRBJ1-6; 10 nucleotides match TRBD1. V shed 6 bases, J shed 10 bases, and the junction held 3 bases outside the gene matches. The CDR3 contains 13 residues. Germline CDR1 MDHEN, CDR2 SYDVKM. CDR3 region: CASRGQGYSPLHF. In DNA form, the CDR3 reads TGTGCCAGCAGGGGACAGGGGTACTCACCCCTCCACTTT.

This clonotype came up a few times. The chain has TRBV7-6 and TRBJ2-2; 10 nucleotides match TRBD1. CDR1 and CDR2 from the germline V gene are SGHVS and FNYEAQ. With V trimmed by 1 base and J by 2 bases, 1 base remained unmatched. The CDR3 is made up of 16 amino acids. CDR3 in DNA: TGTGCCAGCAGCTTAGGACAGGGGGCCAACACCGGGGAGCTGTTTTTT. Translating gives CASSLGQGANTGELFF.

This clonotype was detected only a few times. The gene calls are TRBV29-1 and TRBJ2-1; maybe TRBD2 (5 bases). V was shortened by 4 bases and J by 1 base, with 11 bases between the two germline ends. Germline assignment: CDR1 SQVTM and CDR2 ANQGSEA. The CDR3 spans 14 residues. CDR3 loop: CSVGAVRSYNEQFF. Here the CDR3 DNA reads TGCAGCGTTGGAGCGGTTCGGTCCTACAATGAGCAGTTCTTC.

This clonotype was counted only a few times. V gene TRBV28 combines with J gene TRBJ1-1, with 7 positions matching TRBD1. The trim removed 4 bases at V and 1 base at J, leaving 9 bases unmatched. From germline, CDR1 is MDHEN and CDR2 SYDVKM. The CDR3 spans 16 residues. The CDR3 DNA follows: TGTGCCAGCAGTTGGGTCCCGACAGGGAGGAACACTGAAGCTTTCTTT. This encodes CASSWVPTGRNTEAFF.

This clonotype was counted between two and nine times. The V and J genes are TRBV7-2 and TRBJ1-2; the match to TRBD1 covers 8 bases. Per germline, CDR1 SGHTA and CDR2 FQGNSA. The CDR3 runs 19 residues. V trimming: 2 bases; J trimming: 3 bases; junction bases outside the gene matches: 17. This CDR3 is CASSLIVYRDRSGDYGYTF. DNA for the CDR3: TGTGCCAGCAGCTTAATTGTATATAGGGACAGGAGCGGGGACTATGGCTACACCTTC.

The table lists this clonotype with many counts. The chain employs TRBV5-5 and TRBJ2-1; TRBD2 might be the D (6 bases). The CDR3 totals 16 residues. The germline V gene has CDR1 SGHKS and CDR2 YYEKEE (reference sequence). V gave up 1 base and J gave up 6 bases, with 17 bases separating them. CDR3 nucleotides: TGTGCCAGCAGCTTGTCCGGGACTTCCCTGGGCAATGAGCAGTTCTTC. Translation gives CASSLSGTSLGNEQFF.

In this sample, this clonotype turned up a few times. The chain uses TRBV19 and TRBJ1-1; D is perhaps TRBD1 (5 bases). Germline lookup yields CDR1 LNHDA and CDR2 SQIVND (reference sequence). CDR3 length: 12 residues. V was trimmed by 2 bases and J by 10 bases, leaving 11 bases between them. This chain's CDR3 is CASSIWGRGAFF. Here the CDR3 DNA reads TGTGCCAGTAGTATATGGGGAAGGGGAGCTTTCTTT.

This chain links TRBV7-9 with TRBJ1-2; TRBD1 aligns across 7 bases. Germline V lookup: CDR1 SEHNR, CDR2 FQNEAQ (reference sequence). The CDR3 is 15 amino acids. The V gene end was trimmed by 3 bases and the J gene end by 4 bases; junction bases not matched to a gene: 8. In nucleotides, the CDR3 is TGTGCCAGCAGCTTTGGGACAGATTTTCCCTATGGCTACACCTTC. Amino acids: CASSFGTDFPYGYTF.

In regard to this clonotype: This sequence may be a read error, since a much larger clone differs from it by one base. The V gene is TRBV7-2, the J gene TRBJ1-4; D is uncertain. The CDR3 loop spans 15 amino acids. The V end was cut by 3 bases, the J end by 0 bases, with 8 bases between. The V gene's germline CDR1 is SGHTA and CDR2 FQGNSA. The CDR3 DNA sequence: TGTGCCAGCAGCTTCCTCCGCTCAACTAATGAAAAACTGTTTTTT. Amino acid sequence: CASSFLRSTNEKLFF.

This clonotype has only a few counts. J is TRBJ1-6 and V is TRBV7-2, with D unclear. Germline V gene sequence: CDR1 SGHTA, CDR2 FQGNSA. There are 15 residues in the CDR3. V was cut by 3 bases and J by 0 bases, with 6 bases left in between. DNA of the CDR3: TGTGCCAGCAGCTTCCAAAGCTCCTATAATTCACCCCTCCACTTT. Protein product: CASSFQSSYNSPLHF.

The chain couples TRBV20-1 to TRBJ2-3, with 10 nucleotides matching TRBD2. CDR3 length equals 14 residues. V shed 3 bases, J shed 5 bases, and the junction held 5 bases outside the gene matches. Germline V CDR1 and CDR2: DFQATT, SNEGSKA (reference sequence). Written as DNA, the CDR3 is TGCAGTGCTAGGAGCGGGAGGGCCGTAGATACGCAGTATTTT. It codes for CSARSGRAVDTQYF.

This chain links TRBV19 with TRBJ1-3, with unresolved D. This CDR3 is built from 16 residues. Germline CDR1 and CDR2: LNHDA and SQIVND (reference sequence). The germline V and J ends were trimmed by 3 bases and 0 bases, with 12 bases remaining between them. As DNA, the CDR3 is TGTGCCAGTAGTATCCTCAGGACTTTCTCTGGAAACACCATATATTTT. This translates into CASSILRTFSGNTIYF. Full variable domain (remainder filled in from reference TRBV19 and TRBJ1-3): DGGITQSPKYLFRKEGQNVTLSCEQNLNHDAMYWYRQDPGQGLRLIYYSQIVNDFQKGDIAEGYSVSREKKESFPLTVTSAQKNPTAFYLCASSILRTFSGNTIYFGEGSWLTVV.

This clonotype was detected a few times. The chain recombines TRBV7-2 with TRBJ1-3; the D gene is possibly TRBD1 (5 bases). Per the germline V gene, CDR1 is SGHTA and CDR2 is FQGNSA. The CDR3 runs 16 residues. Trimming stripped 1 base from V and 0 bases from J, with 10 bases between. CDR3 in DNA: TGTGCCAGCAGCTTAGAACAGGCCCCCTCTGGAAACACCATATATTTT. Encoded protein: CASSLEQAPSGNTIYF. Full variable domain (rest looked up from reference TRBV7-2 and TRBJ1-3): GAGVSQSPSNKVTEKGKDVELRCDPISGHTALYWYRQSLGQGLEFLIYFQGNSAPDKSGLPSDRFSAERTGGSVSTLTIQRTQQEDSAVYLCASSLEQAPSGNTIYFGEGSWLTVV.

V usage is TRBV14 and J usage is TRBJ2-1; 11 nucleotides agree with TRBD2. The CDR3 is 16 residues long. J was trimmed by 2 bases and V by 4 bases; bases with no gene match: 4. The germline V gene has CDR1 SGHDN and CDR2 FVKESK. DNA of the CDR3: TGTGCCAGCAGCCCACTAGCGGGAGCCCCCTACAATGAGCAGTTCTTC. Its translation is CASSPLAGAPYNEQFF.

This clonotype turned up a few times. V gene TRBV27 combines with J gene TRBJ2-3, with 9 bases lining up with TRBD1. Germline CDR1 and CDR2: MNHEY and SMNVEV (reference sequence). The CDR3 length is 16 residues. V gave up 4 bases and J gave up 5 bases; unmatched junction bases: 10. The CDR3 protein is CASSSPLGQGVDTQYF. The CDR3 region has the DNA TGTGCCAGCAGTTCGCCGCTGGGACAGGGTGTAGATACGCAGTATTTT.